This T cell receptor beta chain was retrieved from a study of CD8+ T cells in alopecia areata. The wider study: Severity scoring for treated patients was based on the percentage of affected scalp area.

Findings of the study overall: Among the top 100, expanded CD8+ clones were significantly decreased by tofacitinib, as was scalp clonality.

The treatment denotes: oral pan-JAK inhibitor, 5-10 mg twice daily. The CDR3 runs to 13 residues. Trimming left V 0 bases short and J 0 bases short, with 5 bases between. CDR1 is GTSNPN and CDR2 is SVGIG in the germline V gene (reference sequence). This clone was seen more than once but under ten times. Its antigen is still unknown. The authors extracted RNA and reverse transcribed it into cDNA as the sequencing template. Some clones are missing from TCRdb's copy, which holds only in-frame ones; the method was immunoSEQ multiplex PCR. The sample records under 150,000 clones, around 56% being singletons.

The receptor was derived from a human donor with alopecia areata. The chain joins TRBV30 to TRBJ2-5, with no clear D. This sample comprised CD4+ T cells sorted from blood, obtained at week 4, from a patient treated with tofacitinib. CDR3 region: CAWSVSDQETQYF. DNA of the CDR3: TGTGCCTGGAGTGTGTCAGACCAAGAGACCCAGTACTTC.